This TCR beta chain was profiled in a study of cytomegalovirus exposure and HLA in healthy donors. Findings and limits, study-wide: TCR beta sequences reportedly predicted most subjects' HLA-A and HLA-B alleles accurately.

In the case of this clone: Antigen unknown.

J was trimmed by 5 bases and V by 1 base; bases with no gene match: 6. Germline values: CDR1 SNHLY, CDR2 FYNNEI. The CDR3 contains 15 residues. 13 Jbeta primers and 60 Vbeta primers were used for the PCR. Assay used: immunoSEQ multiplex PCR; TCRdb lists only in-frame clones, some missing. There are roughly 160,000 clones in the sample; approximately 84% occur only once, and 2.5% to 3% lies in the top ten. The sequence was obtained from a man aged 25-45 years in good health and CMV-seropositive. This rearrangement joins TRBV2 to TRBJ1-2; 8 nucleotides align to TRBD1. Material for sequencing was PBMCs. In DNA, the CDR3 is TGTGCCAGCAGTGAAGTTCGACAGGGGCGATATGGCTACACCTTC. Protein sequence: CASSEVRQGRYGYTF.